Shown below are 31 T cell receptor beta chains from a single sample sequenced in a study of shared clonotypes between healthy human individuals. Profiled with immunoSEQ multiplex PCR; TCRdb holds only in-frame clones, not every one. The profile shows approximately 2,000,000 clones, around 95% of them singletons. The naive CD8 population came from CD45RO-negative cells selected for CCR7, without terminally differentiated effector memory CD45RA+ cells. The sequencing input was naive CD8+ T cells from PBMCs. These TCRs come from a man aged 18 to 29 in good health. Some clones in this sample may be carry-over from other donors' samples.

This sequence joins TRBV15 and TRBJ2-2; D gene unclear. Per the germline V gene, CDR1 is LNHNV and CDR2 is YYDKDF (reference sequence). The CDR3 is 16 residues long. V lost 0 bases to trimming and J lost 5 bases, with 13 bases between them. CDR3 nucleotides: TGTGCCACCAGCAGAGATGTAGACCTAATAACCGGGGAGCTGTTTTTT. Translated, it gives CATSRDVDLITGELFF.

The rearrangement uses TRBV29-1 and TRBJ2-7, with a possible D match to TRBD1 (6 bases). There are 14 residues in the CDR3. The germline V gene encodes CDR1 SQVTM and CDR2 ANQGSEA. The V and J ends lost 6 bases and 1 base respectively, with 16 bases between them. The CDR3 bases are TGCAGCGTCGCTCCCGGGACAAAGTCCTACGAGCAGTACTTC. This sequence encodes CSVAPGTKSYEQYF.

The chain has TRBV19 and TRBJ2-7, with 7 positions matching TRBD1. The V gene end was trimmed by 5 bases and the J gene end by 3 bases; junction bases not matched to a gene: 4. Germline CDR1 is LNHDA and CDR2 is SQIVND (reference sequence). CDR3 length: 13 residues. CDR3 DNA: TGTGCCAGTAGTGGGGACAGTGACTACGAGCAGTACTTC. This encodes CASSGDSDYEQYF.

This clone was recorded once. V usage is TRBV6-5 and J usage is TRBJ1-3; D gene uncertain. The ends were cut back, 0 bases at V and 3 bases at J, with 12 bases in the middle. The CDR3 is 16 amino acids. Germline-derived CDR1 and CDR2 are MNHEY and SVGAGI. CDR3 sequence: CASSYSRSAGGNTIYF. CDR3 nucleotides: TGTGCCAGCAGTTACTCGAGGTCCGCAGGTGGAAACACCATATATTTT.

On this clone itself: Additional DNA sequences in this sample encode the identical CDR3. The rearrangement uses TRBV9 and TRBJ2-2, with unresolved D. V gave up 4 bases and J gave up 0 bases, with 1 base separating them. Looked up from germline, CDR1 is SGDLS and CDR2 is YYNGEE. This CDR3 is 12 amino acids long. Here the CDR3 DNA reads TGTGCCAGCAGCTCGAACACCGGGGAGCTGTTTTTT. Translation: CASSSNTGELFF.

The CDR3 sequence is CASSLEKLSGNTIYF. CDR3 nucleotide sequence: TGTGCCAGCAGCTTAGAAAAGCTCTCTGGAAACACCATATATTTT. This chain connects TRBV7-9 to TRBJ1-3, with unresolved D. V gave up 1 base and J gave up 0 bases, with 7 bases separating them. This CDR3 contains 15 residues. Germline assignment: CDR1 SEHNR and CDR2 FQNEAQ (reference sequence).

The chain uses TRBV2 and TRBJ2-2, with 8 bases matching TRBD2. Germline-derived CDR1 and CDR2 are SNHLY and FYNNEI. The J segment lost 7 bases and the V segment lost 0 bases, leaving 16 bases of the junction unmatched. This CDR3 region has 19 residues. The CDR3 sequence: CASSEASPSGLAGVGELFF. The CDR3, as DNA: TGTGCCAGCAGTGAAGCTTCCCCCAGTGGGCTAGCGGGTGTCGGGGAGCTGTTTTTT.

The chain joins TRBV4-3 to TRBJ2-3, with 11 bases that match TRBD1. The ends lost 8 bases at V and 6 bases at J; junction bases unmatched: 4. Germline V gene data show CDR1 as LGHNA and CDR2 as YSLEER. The CDR3 consists of 13 residues. CDR3 DNA sequence: TGCGCCAGCCGGGACAGGGGGATGGATACGCAGTATTTT. It is translated as CASRDRGMDTQYF.

This clone occurred once. This chain links TRBV7-9 with TRBJ2-1; D unresolved. Trimming removed 1 base at V and 0 bases at J, with 13 bases between. The CDR3 is 17 residues long. The V gene's germline CDR1 is SEHNR and CDR2 FQNEAQ (reference sequence). In DNA form, the CDR3 reads TGTGCCAGCAGCTTAGTTTTCAGCAACCCCTCCTACAATGAGCAGTTCTTC. This codes for CASSLVFSNPSYNEQFF.

This clone was seen once. The chain combines TRBV29-1 with TRBJ2-3; D might be TRBD1 or TRBD2, each matching 5 bases. Germline CDR1 is SQVTM and CDR2 is ANQGSEA. CDR3 length equals 14 residues. The CDR3 DNA sequence: TGCACCCTCGGGGCAGACCAATACACAGATACGCAGTATTTT. Encoded protein: CTLGADQYTDTQYF.

J is TRBJ1-1 and V is TRBV4-1; possibly TRBD1 for D (6 bases). The germline gives CDR1 MGHRA, CDR2 YSYEKL. The ends were cut back, 1 base at V and 4 bases at J, with 10 bases in the middle. CDR3 length: 14 amino acids. The chain's CDR3 is CASSQAGGVTEAFF. The CDR3 region has the DNA TGCGCCAGCAGCCAAGCCGGGGGCGTCACTGAAGCTTTCTTT.

This rearrangement joins TRBV27 to TRBJ2-7, with D hard to call. CDR1 and CDR2 from the germline V gene are MNHEY and SMNVEV (reference sequence). CDR3 length: 16 residues. V was trimmed by 2 bases and J by 0 bases, leaving 14 bases between them. The CDR3 DNA reads TGTGCCAGCAGTTTAGCGGCAGGCTTAAGCTCCTACGAGCAGTACTTC. This codes for CASSLAAGLSSYEQYF.

J is TRBJ2-1 and V is TRBV25-1; 7 bases line up with TRBD2. Germline CDR1 is MGHDK and CDR2 is SYGVNS. Losses at the gene ends were 5 bases for V and 0 bases for J; bases not matched to a gene: 4. The CDR3 extends over 15 amino acids. In DNA form, the CDR3 reads TGTGCCAGCAGTTATCCGGGAGGCTCCTACAATGAGCAGTTCTTC. Protein: CASSYPGGSYNEQFF.

This chain joins TRBV11-2 and TRBJ1-4; 7 positions agree with TRBD1. Germline assignment: CDR1 SGHAT and CDR2 FQNNGV. The CDR3 runs to 13 residues. After removal of 5 bases from V and 7 bases from J, the junction contained 4 bases not matched to a gene. CDR3 sequence (DNA): TGTGCCAGCAGCCCACGGGACAGTGAAAAACTGTTTTTT. The encoded protein is CASSPRDSEKLFF.

The chain employs TRBV28 and TRBJ1-1, with 8 bases lining up with TRBD1. The CDR3 runs 13 residues. The junction had 2 bases not matched to a gene; V was cut back by 4 bases and J by 4 bases. CDR1 and CDR2 from the germline V gene are MDHEN and SYDVKM. The CDR3 protein is CASSSRGRTEAFF. The DNA of the CDR3 is TGTGCCAGCAGTTCCAGGGGGCGCACTGAAGCTTTCTTT.

The CDR3 nucleotides read TGTGCCAGCACCCCCAGGTACGGACAGGTACTCTCTGGGGCCAACGTCCTGACTTTC. This encodes CASTPRYGQVLSGANVLTF. The genes are TRBV2 and TRBJ2-6, with 7 bases matching TRBD1. V shed 7 bases and J 0 bases; nucleotides not matched to a gene: 15. The germline V gene encodes CDR1 SNHLY and CDR2 FYNNEI. CDR3 length: 19 amino acids.

The V gene is TRBV19, the J gene TRBJ2-7; D perhaps matches TRBD2 (6 bases). Germline assignment: CDR1 LNHDA and CDR2 SQIVND (reference sequence). The CDR3 consists of 14 residues. Deletions cut 6 bases from V and 6 bases from J, with 18 bases between. DNA for the CDR3: TGTGCCAGTAGGAGAGCGGGCTGGGGCTCCGAGCAGTACTTC. It encodes CASRRAGWGSEQYF.

This clone was recorded only once. This sequence joins TRBV28 and TRBJ2-5; D is undetermined. Trimming took off 0 bases at V and 4 bases at J, with 6 bases between the two ends. The germline V gene has CDR1 MDHEN and CDR2 SYDVKM. The CDR3 runs to 13 residues. The CDR3 region is CASSLWGSETQYF. Written as DNA, the CDR3 is TGTGCCAGCAGTTTATGGGGGTCAGAGACCCAGTACTTC.

The V call is TRBV30, the J call TRBJ2-7; 7 nucleotides align to TRBD2. Unmatched junction bases numbered 13, after V lost 0 bases and J lost 5 bases. The CDR3 is 16 amino acids. Germline loops: CDR1 GTSNPN, CDR2 SVGIG (reference sequence). CDR3 nucleotide sequence: TGTGCCTGGAGTGTACGGTGGGGGGGAATCCCCAACGAGCAGTACTTC. This gives the protein CAWSVRWGGIPNEQYF. The complete variable domain, with remaining parts taken from reference TRBV30 and TRBJ2-7, reads SQTIHQWPATLVQPVGSPLSLECTVEGTSNPNLYWYRQAAGRGLQLLFYSVGIGQISSEVPQNLSASRPQDRQFILSSKKLLLSDSGFYLCAWSVRWGGIPNEQYFGPGTRLTVT.

This chain uses TRBV7-8 with TRBJ2-7; D not resolved. Trimming shortened V by 7 bases and J by 0 bases, and 16 bases separated the two germline ends. The germline V gene has CDR1 SGHVS and CDR2 FQNEAQ. CDR3 length: 15 residues. The CDR3 DNA is TGTGCCAGCACCCGATGGAAGGAAAGCTCCTACGAGCAGTACTTC. Protein product: CASTRWKESSYEQYF.

The chain has TRBV27 and TRBJ1-2; 11 bases map to TRBD1. Per the germline V gene, CDR1 is MNHEY and CDR2 is SMNVEV (reference sequence). CDR3 length equals 16 residues. Trimming at V came to 5 bases and at J to 6 bases, leaving 11 bases not matched to a gene. CDR3: CASSPASGQGADGYTF. The CDR3 region has the DNA TGTGCCAGCAGTCCCGCCTCCGGACAGGGGGCGGATGGCTACACCTTC.

The chain recombines TRBV7-9 with TRBJ1-2; TRBD1 might be the D (5 bases). The CDR3 runs to 15 residues. V was cut by 0 bases and J by 4 bases, with 12 bases left in between. Germline values: CDR1 SEHNR, CDR2 FQNEAQ (reference sequence). The CDR3 DNA reads TGTGCCAGCAGCTTAGCGGAGACAGTTTCCTATGGCTACACCTTC. Amino acid sequence: CASSLAETVSYGYTF.

In the case of this clone: Other nucleotide sequences in the sample specify the same CDR3. The chain combines TRBV28 with TRBJ1-1, with D possibly being TRBD1 (5 bases). V lost 3 bases, J lost 0 bases, and 8 bases lay in between. Germline values: CDR1 MDHEN, CDR2 SYDVKM. This CDR3 is built from 14 residues. Here the CDR3 DNA reads TGTGCCAGCAGTTTTCGGGGCATGAACACTGAAGCTTTCTTT. Amino acid sequence: CASSFRGMNTEAFF.

The chain employs TRBV7-8 and TRBJ2-3; no clear D. V was trimmed by 5 bases and J by 3 bases, leaving 12 bases between them. This CDR3 has 14 residues. From germline, CDR1 is SGHVS and CDR2 FQNEAQ. The DNA for the CDR3 is TGTGCCAGCAGCCGAGACGCGCTAACAGATACGCAGTATTTT. Amino acids: CASSRDALTDTQYF.

This chain links TRBV27 with TRBJ1-1, with no clear D. V shed 5 bases and J shed 8 bases, with 15 bases lying between them. The germline CDR1 and CDR2 sequences are MNHEY and SMNVEV (reference sequence). The CDR3 extends over 13 amino acids. Here the CDR3 DNA reads TGTGCCAGCAGTCTGGGTCTCAACCTAGAAGCTTTCTTT. Residues: CASSLGLNLEAFF.

This clone has only a few counts. This rearrangement joins TRBV2 to TRBJ1-1; TRBD1 matches 7 bases. This CDR3 spans 11 amino acids. The V gene's germline CDR1 is SNHLY and CDR2 FYNNEI. The trim removed 7 bases at V and 8 bases at J, leaving 4 bases unmatched. CDR3 protein: CASTDRVEAFF. CDR3 coding DNA: TGTGCCAGCACCGACAGGGTAGAAGCTTTCTTT. The variable domain in full, completed from reference TRBV2 and TRBJ1-1, reads EPEVTQTPSHQVTQMGQEVILRCVPISNHLYFYWYRQILGQKVEFLVSFYNNEISEKSEIFDDQFSVERPDGSNFTLKIRSTKLEDSAMYFCASTDRVEAFFGQGTRLTVV.

The V gene is TRBV19, the J gene TRBJ2-7; D call uncertain. The CDR3 runs to 13 residues. V lost 3 bases to trimming and J lost 6 bases, with 12 bases between them. Germline CDR1 and CDR2: LNHDA and SQIVND (reference sequence). The CDR3 DNA sequence: TGTGCCAGTAGTATCTGGCCTACCTTCGAGCAGTACTTC. Translating it yields CASSIWPTFEQYF.

The chain couples TRBV6-1 to TRBJ1-2; 8 bases map to TRBD1. J was trimmed by 9 bases and V by 4 bases; bases with no gene match: 1. This CDR3 contains 11 residues. Per germline, CDR1 MNHNS and CDR2 SASEGT. CDR3 loop: CASSGQGSYTF. For the CDR3, the DNA is TGTGCCAGCAGTGGACAGGGGAGCTACACCTTC.

This clone has only one observation. The J gene is TRBJ2-7, the V gene TRBV27; 9 bases align to TRBD2. The CDR3 is 17 amino acids. The germline gives CDR1 MNHEY, CDR2 SMNVEV (reference sequence). After removal of 5 bases from V and 5 bases from J, the junction contained 16 bases not matched to a gene. The CDR3 spells CASSLPTLSGRPHEQYF. The CDR3 DNA sequence: TGTGCCAGCAGTCTCCCAACTTTAAGCGGGAGGCCCCACGAGCAGTACTTC.

The J gene is TRBJ2-3, the V gene TRBV7-6; no definite D call. The CDR3 runs 15 residues. Trimming cost V 5 bases and J 0 bases, with 12 bases left between them. Germline CDR1 and CDR2: SGHVS and FNYEAQ. The CDR3 bases are TGTGCCAGCAGCACATACAGTCCTAGCACAGATACGCAGTATTTT. Translated, it gives CASSTYSPSTDTQYF.

V is TRBV27 and J is TRBJ1-4, with a weak D call TRBD1 (6 bases). There are 14 residues in the CDR3. Germline CDR1 and CDR2: MNHEY and SMNVEV (reference sequence). V lost 7 bases to trimming and J lost 7 bases, with 16 bases between them. CDR3 nucleotides: TGTGCCAGCACCACGTTGGGGGCCCGTGAAAAACTGTTTTTT. Translating it yields CASTTLGAREKLFF.